This TCR beta chain was captured by sequencing in a study of T cell responses to AZD1222 COVID-19 vaccine. The CDR3 spans 13 residues. The germline V gene has CDR1 KGHDR and CDR2 SFDVKD. Unmatched junction bases numbered 5, after V lost 3 bases and J lost 10 bases. Libraries were prepared by immunoSEQ multiplex PCR; TCRdb keeps only in-frame clonotypes and omits some of them. In the table there are 140,000 to 150,000 clones, 91% of which are singletons. The gene calls are TRBV24-1 and TRBJ1-1, with TRBD1 identical over 9 bases. Sequences were derived from peripheral blood, sampled on day 0 of AZD1222 vaccination. The TCR was taken from an adult in good health. CDR3 in DNA: TGTGCCACCAGTGATCCAGGACAGGGGCGAGCTTTCTTT. This codes for CATSDPGQGRAFF.